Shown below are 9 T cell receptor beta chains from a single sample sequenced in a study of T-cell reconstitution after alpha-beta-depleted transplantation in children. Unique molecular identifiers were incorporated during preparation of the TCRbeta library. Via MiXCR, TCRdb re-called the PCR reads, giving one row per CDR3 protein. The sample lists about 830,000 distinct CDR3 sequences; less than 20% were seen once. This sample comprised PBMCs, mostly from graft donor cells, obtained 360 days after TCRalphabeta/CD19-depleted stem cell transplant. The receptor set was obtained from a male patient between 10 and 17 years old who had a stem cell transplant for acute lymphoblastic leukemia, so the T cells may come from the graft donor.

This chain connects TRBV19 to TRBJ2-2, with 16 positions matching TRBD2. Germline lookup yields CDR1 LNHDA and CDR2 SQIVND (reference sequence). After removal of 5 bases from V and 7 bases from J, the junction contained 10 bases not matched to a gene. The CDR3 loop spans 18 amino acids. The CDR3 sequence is CASSPPGLAGGPNGELFF. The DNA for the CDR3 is TGTGCCAGTAGTCCTCCGGGACTAGCGGGAGGGCCCAACGGGGAGCTGTTTTTT.

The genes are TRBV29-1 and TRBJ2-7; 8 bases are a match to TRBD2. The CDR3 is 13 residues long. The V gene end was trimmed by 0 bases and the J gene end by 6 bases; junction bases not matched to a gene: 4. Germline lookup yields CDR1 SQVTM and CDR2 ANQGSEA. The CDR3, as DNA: TGCAGCGTTGAAGATCTGGCGGGAGGCGAGCAGTACTTC. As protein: CSVEDLAGGEQYF.

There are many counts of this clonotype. CDR3 nucleotides: TGCAGTATCTATTCCGGGACAGGGGGCGCGGGCTCCTACAATGAGCAGTTCTTC. Translating it yields CSIYSGTGGAGSYNEQFF. The chain uses TRBV20-1 and TRBJ2-1; 12 bases align to TRBD1. V shed 8 bases and J 0 bases; nucleotides not matched to a gene: 14. Germline V lookup: CDR1 DFQATT, CDR2 SNEGSKA (reference sequence). The CDR3 runs to 18 residues.

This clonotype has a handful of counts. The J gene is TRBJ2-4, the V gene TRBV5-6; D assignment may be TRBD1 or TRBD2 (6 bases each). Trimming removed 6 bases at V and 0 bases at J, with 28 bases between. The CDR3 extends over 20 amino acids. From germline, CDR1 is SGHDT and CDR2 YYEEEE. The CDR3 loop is CASKTLGGSPLEVAKNIQYF. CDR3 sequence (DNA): TGTGCCAGCAAAACTTTGGGGGGCTCCCCCCTGGAGGTAGCCAAAAACATTCAGTACTTC.

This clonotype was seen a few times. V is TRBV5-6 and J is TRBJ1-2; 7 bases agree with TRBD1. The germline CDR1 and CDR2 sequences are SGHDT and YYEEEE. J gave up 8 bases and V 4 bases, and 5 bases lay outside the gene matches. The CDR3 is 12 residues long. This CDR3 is CASSLTGVGYTF. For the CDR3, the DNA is TGTGCCAGCAGCCTAACAGGGGTAGGCTACACCTTC.

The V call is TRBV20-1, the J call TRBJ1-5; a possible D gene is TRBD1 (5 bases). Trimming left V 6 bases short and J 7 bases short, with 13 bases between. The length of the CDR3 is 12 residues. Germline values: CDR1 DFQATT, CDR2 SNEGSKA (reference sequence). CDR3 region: CSASRRGQPQHF. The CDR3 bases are TGCAGTGCCAGCAGGAGGGGACAGCCCCAGCATTTT.

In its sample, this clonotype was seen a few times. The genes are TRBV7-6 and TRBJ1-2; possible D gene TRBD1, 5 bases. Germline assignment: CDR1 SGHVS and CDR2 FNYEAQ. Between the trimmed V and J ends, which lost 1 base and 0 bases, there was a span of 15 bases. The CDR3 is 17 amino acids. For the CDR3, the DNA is TGTGCCAGCAGCTTAGGGTCGGGGGTCTGGGCTAACTATGGCTACACCTTC. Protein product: CASSLGSGVWANYGYTF.

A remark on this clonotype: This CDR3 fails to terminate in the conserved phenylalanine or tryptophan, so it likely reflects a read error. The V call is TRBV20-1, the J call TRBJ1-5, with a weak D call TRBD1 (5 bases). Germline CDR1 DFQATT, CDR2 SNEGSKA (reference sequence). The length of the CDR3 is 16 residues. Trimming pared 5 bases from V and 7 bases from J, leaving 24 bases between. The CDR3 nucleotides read TGCAGTGCTTCCGGACGGAGACAGTTTCCAGGGCAGCCCCAGCATTAT. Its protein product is CSASGRRQFPGQPQHY.

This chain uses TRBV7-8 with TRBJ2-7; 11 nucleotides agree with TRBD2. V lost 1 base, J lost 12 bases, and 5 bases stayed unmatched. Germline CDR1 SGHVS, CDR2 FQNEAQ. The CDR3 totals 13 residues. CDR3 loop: CASSLVGTSGRYF. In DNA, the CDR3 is TGTGCCAGCAGCTTAGTTGGGACTAGCGGACGGTACTTC.